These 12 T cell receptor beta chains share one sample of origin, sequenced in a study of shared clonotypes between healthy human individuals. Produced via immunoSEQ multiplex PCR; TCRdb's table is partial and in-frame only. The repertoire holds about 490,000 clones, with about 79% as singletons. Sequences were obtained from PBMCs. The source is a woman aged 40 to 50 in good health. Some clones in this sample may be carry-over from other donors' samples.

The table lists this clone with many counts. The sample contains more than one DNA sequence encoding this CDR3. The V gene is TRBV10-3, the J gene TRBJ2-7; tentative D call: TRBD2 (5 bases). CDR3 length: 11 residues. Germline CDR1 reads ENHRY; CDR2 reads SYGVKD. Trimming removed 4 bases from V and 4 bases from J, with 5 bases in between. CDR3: CAISGTYEQYF. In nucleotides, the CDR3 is TGTGCCATCAGTGGGACTTACGAGCAGTACTTC.

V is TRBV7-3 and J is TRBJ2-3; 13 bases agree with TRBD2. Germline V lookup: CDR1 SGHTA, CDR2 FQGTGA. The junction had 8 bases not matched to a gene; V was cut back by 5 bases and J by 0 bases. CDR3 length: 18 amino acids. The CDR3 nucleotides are TGTGCCAGCAGCCGGGGACTAGCGGGGAATCCTAGCACAGATACGCAGTATTTT. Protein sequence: CASSRGLAGNPSTDTQYF.

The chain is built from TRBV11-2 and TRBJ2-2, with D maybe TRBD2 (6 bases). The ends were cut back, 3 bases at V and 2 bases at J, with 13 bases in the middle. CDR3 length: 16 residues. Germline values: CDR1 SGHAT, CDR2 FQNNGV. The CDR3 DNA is TGTGCCAGCAGCTTCGGGGGTCCAGGCAACACCGGGGAGCTGTTTTTT. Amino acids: CASSFGGPGNTGELFF.

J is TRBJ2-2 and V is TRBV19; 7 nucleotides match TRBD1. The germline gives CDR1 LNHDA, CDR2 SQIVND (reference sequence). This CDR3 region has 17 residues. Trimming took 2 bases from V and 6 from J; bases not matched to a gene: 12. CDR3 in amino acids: CASSINPFGTAPGELFF. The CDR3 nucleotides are TGTGCCAGTAGTATAAACCCTTTCGGGACAGCCCCCGGGGAGCTGTTTTTT. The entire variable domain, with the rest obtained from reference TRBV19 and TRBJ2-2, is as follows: DGGITQSPKYLFRKEGQNVTLSCEQNLNHDAMYWYRQDPGQGLRLIYYSQIVNDFQKGDIAEGYSVSREKKESFPLTVTSAQKNPTAFYLCASSINPFGTAPGELFFGEGSRLTVL.

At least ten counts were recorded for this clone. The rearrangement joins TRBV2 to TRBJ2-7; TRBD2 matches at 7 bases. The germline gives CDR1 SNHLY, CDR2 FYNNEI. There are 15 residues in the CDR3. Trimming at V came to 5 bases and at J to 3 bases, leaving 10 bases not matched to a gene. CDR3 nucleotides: TGTGCCAGCAGTACTAACCCGGGGGGAGTCTACGAGCAGTACTTC. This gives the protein CASSTNPGGVYEQYF.

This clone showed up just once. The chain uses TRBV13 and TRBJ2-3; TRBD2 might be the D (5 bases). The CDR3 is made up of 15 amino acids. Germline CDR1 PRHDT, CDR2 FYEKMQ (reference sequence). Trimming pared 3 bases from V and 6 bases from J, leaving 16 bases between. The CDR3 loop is CASSFWALGVDTQYF. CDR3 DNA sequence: TGTGCCAGCAGCTTTTGGGCTCTCGGGGTGGATACGCAGTATTTT.

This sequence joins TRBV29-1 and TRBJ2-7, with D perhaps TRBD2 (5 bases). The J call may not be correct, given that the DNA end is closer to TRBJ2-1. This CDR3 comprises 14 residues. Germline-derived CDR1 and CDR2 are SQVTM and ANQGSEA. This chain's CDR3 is CSVAKDFINNEQFF. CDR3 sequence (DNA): TGCAGCGTTGCAAAGGACTTCATTAACAATGAGCAGTTCTTC.

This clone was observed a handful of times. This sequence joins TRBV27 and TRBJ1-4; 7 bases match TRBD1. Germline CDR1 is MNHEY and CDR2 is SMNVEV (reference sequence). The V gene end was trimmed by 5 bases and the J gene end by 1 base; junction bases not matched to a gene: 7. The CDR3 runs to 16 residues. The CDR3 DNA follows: TGTGCCAGCAGTCAAAACAGGGGAGAAACTAATGAAAAACTGTTTTTT. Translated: CASSQNRGETNEKLFF.

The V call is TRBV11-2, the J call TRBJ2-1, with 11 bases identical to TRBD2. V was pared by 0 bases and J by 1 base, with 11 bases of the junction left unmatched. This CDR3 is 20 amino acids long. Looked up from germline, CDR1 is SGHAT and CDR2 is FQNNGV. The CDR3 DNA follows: TGTGCCAGCAGCTTAGAACTTAGCGGGAGGGCCTACAGATCCTACAATGAGCAGTTCTTC. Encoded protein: CASSLELSGRAYRSYNEQFF.

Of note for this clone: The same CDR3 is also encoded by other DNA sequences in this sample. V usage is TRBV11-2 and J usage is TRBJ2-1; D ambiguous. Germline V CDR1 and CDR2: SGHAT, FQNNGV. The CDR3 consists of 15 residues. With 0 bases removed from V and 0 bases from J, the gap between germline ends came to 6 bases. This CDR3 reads CASSLEQSSYNEQFF. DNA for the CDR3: TGTGCCAGCAGCTTAGAACAAAGCTCCTACAATGAGCAGTTCTTC.

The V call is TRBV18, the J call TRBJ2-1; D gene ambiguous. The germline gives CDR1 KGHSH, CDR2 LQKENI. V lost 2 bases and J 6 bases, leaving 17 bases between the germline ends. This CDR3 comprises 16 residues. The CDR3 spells CASSPASGDLGNEQFF. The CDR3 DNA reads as TGTGCCAGCTCACCAGCATCGGGCGACCTAGGCAATGAGCAGTTCTTC. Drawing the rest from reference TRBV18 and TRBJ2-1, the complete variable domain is NAGVMQNPRHLVRRRGQEARLRCSPMKGHSHVYWYRQLPEEGLKFMVYLQKENIIDESGMPKERFSAEFPKEGPSILRIQQVVRGDSAAYFCASSPASGDLGNEQFFGPGTRLTVL.

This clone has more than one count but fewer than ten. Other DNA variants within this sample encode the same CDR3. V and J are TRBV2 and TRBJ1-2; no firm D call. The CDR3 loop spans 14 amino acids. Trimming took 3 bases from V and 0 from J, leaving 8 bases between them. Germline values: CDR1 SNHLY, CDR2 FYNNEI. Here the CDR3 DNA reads TGTGCCAGCAGTGACTCCCGCTCTAACTATGGCTACACCTTC. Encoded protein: CASSDSRSNYGYTF.